This note documents a single T cell receptor (beta chain) sequence. The PCR ran on 60 Vbeta and 13 Jbeta primers. Some clones are missing from TCRdb's copy, which holds only in-frame ones; the method was immunoSEQ multiplex PCR. This table holds some 150,000 clones, around 79% found once. This sample stems from a study of cytomegalovirus exposure and HLA in healthy donors. This TCR derives from a middle-aged man in good health and CMV-seronegative. Sequenced sample: PBMCs.

For the CDR3, the DNA is TGTGCCAGCAGGACCGACAGGGGACCCTACGAGCAGTACTTC. Its translation is CASRTDRGPYEQYF. The chain combines TRBV5-4 with TRBJ2-7; 8 bases agree with TRBD1. CDR3 length equals 14 residues. With 5 bases clipped from V and 2 bases from J, the junction kept 6 bases outside the gene matches. CDR1 is SGHNT and CDR2 is YYREEE in the germline V gene (reference sequence).